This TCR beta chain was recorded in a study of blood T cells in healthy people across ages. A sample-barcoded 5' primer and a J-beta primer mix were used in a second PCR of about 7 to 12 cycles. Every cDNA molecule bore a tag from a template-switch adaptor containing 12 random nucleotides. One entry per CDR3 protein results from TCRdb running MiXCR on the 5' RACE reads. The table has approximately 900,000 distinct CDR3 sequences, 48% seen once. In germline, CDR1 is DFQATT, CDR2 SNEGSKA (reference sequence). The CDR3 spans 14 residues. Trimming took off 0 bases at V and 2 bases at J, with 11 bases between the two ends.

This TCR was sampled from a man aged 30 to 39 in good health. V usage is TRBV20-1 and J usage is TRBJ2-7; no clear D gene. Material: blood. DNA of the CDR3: TGCAGTGCTAGAGATGTGGCAAAACCCTACGAGCAGTACTTC. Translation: CSARDVAKPYEQYF.